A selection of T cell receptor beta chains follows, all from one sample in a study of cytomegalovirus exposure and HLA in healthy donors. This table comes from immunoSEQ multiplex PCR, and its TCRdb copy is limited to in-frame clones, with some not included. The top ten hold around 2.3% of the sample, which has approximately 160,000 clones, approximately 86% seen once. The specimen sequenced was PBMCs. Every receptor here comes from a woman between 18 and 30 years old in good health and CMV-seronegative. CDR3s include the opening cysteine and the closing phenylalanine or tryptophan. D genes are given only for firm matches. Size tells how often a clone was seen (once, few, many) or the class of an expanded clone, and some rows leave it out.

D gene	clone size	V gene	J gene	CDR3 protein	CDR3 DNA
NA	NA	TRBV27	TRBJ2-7	CASSSSTGSEQYF	TGTGCCAGCAGTTCTTCTACAGGTTCCGAGCAGTACTTC
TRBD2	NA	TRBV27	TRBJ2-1	CASSSLASGSYNEQFF	TGTGCCAGCAGTTCACTGGCTAGCGGAAGCTACAATGAGCAGTTCTTC
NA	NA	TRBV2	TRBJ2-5	CASSGNTQETQYF	TGTGCCAGCAGCGGGAATACCCAAGAGACCCAGTACTTC
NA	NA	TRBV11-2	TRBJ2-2	CASTLSRGAHTGELFF	TGTGCCAGCACCTTAAGCCGGGGGGCGCACACCGGGGAGCTGTTTTTT
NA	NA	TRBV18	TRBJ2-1	CASSPPASSGSLRGEQFF	TGTGCCAGCTCACCACCCGCCTCTAGCGGATCCCTTAGGGGGGAGCAGTTCTTC
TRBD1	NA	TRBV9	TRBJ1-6	CASSLDRGTDSPLHF	TGTGCCAGCAGCCTAGATAGGGGGACAGATTCACCCCTCCACTTT
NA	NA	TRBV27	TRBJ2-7	CASSSEGVGPSYEQYF	TGTGCCAGCAGTTCAGAGGGGGTGGGCCCGTCCTACGAGCAGTACTTC
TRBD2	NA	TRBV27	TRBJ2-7	CASSVESGTSGTYEQYF	TGTGCCAGCAGCGTAGAATCCGGGACTAGCGGGACCTACGAGCAGTACTTC
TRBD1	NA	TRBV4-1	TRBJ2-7	CASSLQDRATYEQYF	TGCGCCAGCAGCCTTCAGGACAGGGCGACCTACGAGCAGTACTTC
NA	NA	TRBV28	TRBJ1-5	CASSLGGLSNQPQHF	TGTGCCAGCAGTTTAGGAGGGTTGAGTAATCAGCCCCAGCATTTT
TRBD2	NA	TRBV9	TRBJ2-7	CASSPGLAGRAEQYF	TGTGCCAGCAGCCCCGGACTAGCGGGCCGCGCGGAGCAGTACTTC
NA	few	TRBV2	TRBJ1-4	CASMPSREKLFF	TGTGCCAGCATGCCGTCCCGGGAAAAACTGTTTTTT
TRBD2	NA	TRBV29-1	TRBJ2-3	CSVEDLVGGITDTQYF	TGCAGCGTTGAAGATCTCGTGGGGGGGATCACAGATACGCAGTATTTT
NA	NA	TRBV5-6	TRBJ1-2	CASSLGRVEGYGYTF	TGTGCCAGCAGCTTGGGGAGGGTCGAGGGCTATGGCTACACCTTC
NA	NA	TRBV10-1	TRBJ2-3	CASSVSPTSTDTQYF	TGCGCCAGCAGTGTAAGCCCGACTAGCACAGATACGCAGTATTTT
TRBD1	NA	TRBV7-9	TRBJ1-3	CASSSGQLGENTIYF	TGTGCCAGCAGCTCGGGACAGTTGGGGGAAAACACCATATATTTT
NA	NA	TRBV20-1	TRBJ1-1	CSAERRSEAFF	TGCAGTGCTGAAAGGAGATCTGAAGCTTTCTTT
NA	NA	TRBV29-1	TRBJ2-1	CSVESRNEQFF	TGCAGCGTTGAGAGCCGGAATGAGCAGTTCTTC
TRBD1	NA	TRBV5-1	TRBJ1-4	CASSSGQGYEKLFF	TGCGCCAGCAGCTCCGGACAGGGGTATGAAAAACTGTTTTTT
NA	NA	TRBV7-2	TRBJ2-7	CASSFEATQMREQYF	TGTGCCAGCAGCTTTGAGGCTACCCAAATGAGGGAGCAGTACTTC
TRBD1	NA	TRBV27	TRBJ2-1	CASSLLSGQGAYNEQFF	TGTGCCAGCAGCTTACTCTCGGGACAGGGTGCCTACAATGAGCAGTTCTTC
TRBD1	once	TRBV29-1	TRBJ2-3	CSVRQGDSTDTQYF	TGCAGCGTTCGACAGGGGGATAGCACAGATACGCAGTATTTT
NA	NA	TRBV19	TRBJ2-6	CASKSIQGGGANVLTF	TGTGCCAGTAAGTCTATCCAGGGCGGTGGGGCCAACGTCCTGACTTTC
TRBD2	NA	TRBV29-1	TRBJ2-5	CSVRLAAYQETQYF	TGCAGCGTTCGACTAGCGGCGTACCAAGAGACCCAGTACTTC
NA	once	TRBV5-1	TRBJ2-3	CASSLAGRPGGTDTQYF	TGCGCCAGCAGCTTGGCCGGTAGGCCGGGGGGCACAGATACGCAGTATTTT
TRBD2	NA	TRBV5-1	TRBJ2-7	CASSSGGGLWGEQYF	TGCGCCAGCAGCTCCGGGGGGGGCTTATGGGGCGAGCAGTACTTC
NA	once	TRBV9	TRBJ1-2	CASSANYGYTF	TGTGCCAGCAGCGCAAACTATGGCTACACCTTC
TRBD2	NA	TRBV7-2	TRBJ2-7	CASSSAGGYEQYF	TGTGCCAGCAGCTCCGCGGGGGGGTACGAGCAGTACTTC
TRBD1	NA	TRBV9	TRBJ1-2	CASSGQGAVVGYTF	TGTGCCAGCAGCGGACAGGGAGCTGTAGTGGGCTACACCTTC
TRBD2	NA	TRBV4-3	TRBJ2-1	CASSQEIAGGLYNEQFF	TGCGCCAGCAGCCAAGAAATAGCGGGAGGTCTCTACAATGAGCAGTTCTTC
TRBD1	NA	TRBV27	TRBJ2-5	CASSRRGSQETQYF	TGTGCCAGCAGTCGCAGGGGGTCCCAAGAGACCCAGTACTTC
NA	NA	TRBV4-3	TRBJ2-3	CASSQDRRLLRTSTDTQYF	TGCGCCAGCAGCCAAGATCGGCGCCTTCTGAGGACTAGCACAGATACGCAGTATTTT
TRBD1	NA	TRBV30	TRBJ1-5	CAWSVDRGPNSNQPQHF	TGTGCCTGGAGTGTAGACAGGGGGCCGAATAGCAATCAGCCCCAGCATTTT
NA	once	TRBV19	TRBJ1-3	CASHKSGPQLSGNTIYF	TGTGCCAGCCATAAATCAGGGCCGCAACTCTCTGGAAACACCATATATTTT
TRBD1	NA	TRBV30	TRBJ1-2	CAWSSTGSTGYTF	TGTGCCTGGAGTTCGACAGGGAGCACTGGCTACACCTTC
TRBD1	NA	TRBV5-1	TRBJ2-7	CASSYDTGVREEQYF	TGCGCCAGCAGTTATGACACAGGGGTAAGGGAAGAGCAGTACTTC
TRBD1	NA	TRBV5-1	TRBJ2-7	CASSLATGTNSYEQYF	TGCGCCAGCAGCTTGGCGACAGGGACCAACTCCTACGAGCAGTACTTC
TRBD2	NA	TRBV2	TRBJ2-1	CASPTRLAGVNNEQFF	TGTGCCAGCCCTACAAGACTAGCGGGAGTGAACAATGAGCAGTTCTTC
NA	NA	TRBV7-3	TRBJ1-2	CASSLGTPEPGGYTF	TGTGCCAGCAGCTTAGGGACTCCAGAGCCGGGGGGCTACACCTTC
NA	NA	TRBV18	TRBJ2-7	CASSPGSGDEQYF	TGTGCCAGCTCACCTGGATCCGGGGACGAGCAGTACTTC
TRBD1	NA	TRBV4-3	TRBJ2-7	CASSQDLFRTGDEQYF	TGCGCCAGCAGCCAAGACCTCTTTCGGACAGGGGACGAGCAGTACTTC
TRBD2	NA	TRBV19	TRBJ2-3	CASQSGGLKDTQYF	TGTGCCAGCCAAAGCGGGGGGCTAAAAGATACGCAGTATTTT
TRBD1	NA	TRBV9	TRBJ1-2	CASSVTPGQGNYGYTF	TGTGCCAGCAGCGTGACCCCGGGACAGGGGAACTATGGCTACACCTTC
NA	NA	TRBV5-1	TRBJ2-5	CASSLGDTQETQYF	TGCGCCAGCAGCTTGGGGGACACCCAAGAGACCCAGTACTTC
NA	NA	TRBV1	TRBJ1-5	CTSNLRGQPQHF	TGCACCAGCAACTTGCGGGGTCAGCCCCAGCATTTT
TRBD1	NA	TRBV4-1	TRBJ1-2	CASSQDPGTGIGPYGYTF	TGCGCCAGCAGCCAAGATCCCGGGACAGGGATAGGTCCCTATGGCTACACCTTC